The 25 T cell receptor beta chains in this list originate from one sample, sequenced in a study of T cells expressing NK-cell markers. TCRdb reprocessed the 5' RACE reads, with one entry per CDR3 protein and no DNA. The table counts some 460,000 distinct CDR3 sequences; approximately 1.5% lies in the top ten. Material: blood T cells: a sorted CD56 or NKG2C T cell subset, CD4+ or CD8+ T cells, or bulk PBMC T cells (not recorded which). The receptors stem from a woman aged 45-60 years in good health.

The rearrangement uses TRBV27 and TRBJ1-1. CDR3 length: 14 residues. Germline CDR1 reads MNHEY; CDR2 reads SMNVEV (reference sequence). CDR3 sequence: CASSFSGLGTEAFF.

Here the CDR3 reads CASSLGMLTRALYNEQFF. This chain joins TRBV5-1 and TRBJ2-1; the D gene TCRdb calls, TRBD2, cannot be checked with no DNA. CDR1 is SGHRS and CDR2 is YFSETQ in the germline V gene. The length of the CDR3 is 18 residues.

The rearrangement links TRBV12-3 or TRBV12-4 to TRBJ1-5; with no DNA, the TCRdb D assignment of TRBD1 cannot be verified. This CDR3 region has 14 residues. CDR3 loop: CASSSGDQGQPQHF.

The chain joins TRBV11-2 to TRBJ2-5; TCRdb gives TRBD2 as the D gene, but with no DNA this cannot be confirmed. This CDR3 has 16 residues. Per germline, CDR1 SGHAT and CDR2 FQNNGV. CDR3 residues: CASSPRLAGPQETQYF.

The chain employs TRBV5-6 and TRBJ1-3. This CDR3 has 17 residues. Germline V gene lookup returns CDR1 SGHDT and CDR2 YYEEEE. This chain's CDR3 is CASSLFNTVVSGNTIYF. Together with reference TRBV5-6 and TRBJ1-3, the CDR3 gives the full variable domain: DAGVTQSPTHLIKTRGQQVTLRCSPKSGHDTVSWYQQALGQGPQFIFQYYEEEERQRGNFPDRFSGHQFPNYSSELNVNALLLGDSALYLCASSLFNTVVSGNTIYFGEGSWLTVV.

The chain joins TRBV10-3 to TRBJ2-1; TCRdb proposes TRBD2, but this gene call is untestable without DNA. The CDR3 loop spans 15 amino acids. Germline loops: CDR1 ENHRY, CDR2 SYGVKD. The CDR3 sequence: CAISEGSLTYNEQFF.

V gene TRBV5-4 combines with J gene TRBJ2-7; without DNA, the TCRdb call of TRBD2 cannot be checked. Germline loops: CDR1 SGHNT, CDR2 YYREEE (reference sequence). The length of the CDR3 is 17 residues. CDR3 residues: CASSPSGLAGRGYEQYF.

The gene calls are TRBV6-5 and TRBJ2-1; TCRdb lists TRBD2, though no DNA is available to test this call. This CDR3 spans 18 amino acids. Germline V CDR1 and CDR2: MNHEY, SVGAGI. The CDR3 region is CASSYSSGRRSSYNEQFF.

The CDR3 is CSAKGTGGREQFF. The chain is built from TRBV20-1 and TRBJ2-1; TCRdb gives TRBD1 as the D gene, but with no DNA this cannot be confirmed. Germline V CDR1 and CDR2: DFQATT, SNEGSKA (reference sequence). The CDR3 contains 13 residues.

The genes are TRBV20-1 and TRBJ2-3; the TCRdb call, TRBD2, lacks DNA for checking. Germline values: CDR1 DFQATT, CDR2 SNEGSKA (reference sequence). The CDR3 consists of 17 residues. This chain's CDR3 is CSARAGAGTSGRDTQYF.

This chain connects TRBV5-1 to TRBJ2-5. Per germline, CDR1 SGHRS and CDR2 YFSETQ. There are 13 residues in the CDR3. CDR3 protein: CASAGNRQETQYF.

The V and J genes are TRBV7-8 and TRBJ2-1. The germline CDR1 and CDR2 sequences are SGHVS and FQNEAQ. This CDR3 spans 12 amino acids. CDR3 loop: CASSGFYNEQFF.

The rearrangement uses TRBV6-6 and TRBJ2-1; checking the TCRdb D call of TRBD1 is not possible without DNA. Germline CDR1 reads MNHNY; CDR2 reads SVGAGI (reference sequence). This CDR3 has 13 residues. The CDR3 here is CASSQYRGNEQFF.

The chain joins TRBV4-1 to TRBJ1-3. This CDR3 region has 13 residues. Germline assignment: CDR1 MGHRA and CDR2 YSYEKL. The CDR3 protein is CASSQVTGNTIYF.

The chain carries TRBV10-3 and TRBJ2-1; TCRdb's D call of TRBD2 is untestable without DNA. CDR1 is ENHRY and CDR2 is SYGVKD in the germline V gene. CDR3 length: 11 residues. The CDR3 spells CAISGGDEQFF.

This chain links TRBV4-2 with TRBJ2-1; the TRBD1 assignment by TCRdb is unverifiable without DNA. This CDR3 comprises 17 residues. Germline V gives CDR1 LGHNA, CDR2 YNFKEQ. The CDR3 loop is CASSPLRPGSSYNEQFF.

The CDR3 sequence: CSAPKGGGQFF. V is TRBV20-1 and J is TRBJ2-1; TCRdb calls TRBD1, which cannot be checked without DNA. The germline CDR1 and CDR2 sequences are DFQATT and SNEGSKA (reference sequence). The CDR3 is 11 amino acids.

The chain links TRBV10-3 to TRBJ2-1; TCRdb's assignment of TRBD2 cannot be checked, as there is no DNA. The CDR3 contains 16 residues. The germline CDR1 and CDR2 sequences are ENHRY and SYGVKD. The CDR3 here is CAISESQAVGLDEQFF.

The rearrangement joins TRBV28 to TRBJ2-7; lacking DNA, the TRBD1 call made by TCRdb goes unchecked. There are 12 residues in the CDR3. Germline V gene sequence: CDR1 MDHEN, CDR2 SYDVKM. CDR3: CASREQGYEQYF.

The chain couples TRBV24-1 to TRBJ2-1; the TCRdb call, TRBD2, lacks DNA for checking. CDR3 length: 11 amino acids. Looked up from germline, CDR1 is KGHDR and CDR2 is SFDVKD. Here the CDR3 reads CATKLREEQFF.

V gene TRBV9 combines with J gene TRBJ2-1; TCRdb lists TRBD2, though no DNA is available to test this call. CDR1 and CDR2 (germline): SGDLS, YYNGEE. CDR3 length: 14 amino acids. Here the CDR3 reads CASSVRASNNEQFF.

This chain joins TRBV5-1 and TRBJ2-7; TCRdb picks TRBD1, but there is no DNA to check that call. This CDR3 spans 16 amino acids. Germline V gene sequence: CDR1 SGHRS, CDR2 YFSETQ. The CDR3 loop is CASSTGQTGAAYEQYF.

The rearrangement links TRBV29-1 to TRBJ2-7; the TRBD2 assignment by TCRdb is unverifiable without DNA. Germline loops: CDR1 SQVTM, CDR2 ANQGSEA. The CDR3 extends over 12 amino acids. Here the CDR3 reads CSVEDLGSEQYF.

The chain joins TRBV11-2 to TRBJ2-4; TCRdb reports TRBD2, a call that lacks DNA to check it against. Per germline, CDR1 SGHAT and CDR2 FQNNGV. This CDR3 is 16 amino acids long. The CDR3 spells CASSGPKDFSKNIQYF.

The V gene is TRBV5-1, the J gene TRBJ2-3; lacking DNA, the TRBD2 call made by TCRdb goes unchecked. Per the germline V gene, CDR1 is SGHRS and CDR2 is YFSETQ. The CDR3 length is 16 residues. The CDR3: CASSLAEAGGPDTQYF.